One and the same sample provided the 14 T cell receptor beta chains below, sequenced in a study of T cell changes during pregnancy in multiple sclerosis. Clones were sequenced by immunoSEQ multiplex PCR, and TCRdb holds only the in-frame ones, with some missing. Of approximately 100,000 clones in the sample, under 95% were seen once. Specimen: peripheral blood, collected after pregnancy. The receptor source for this set is a female donor with multiple sclerosis, enrolled in a pregnancy study.

This clone has a handful of counts. The chain couples TRBV19 to TRBJ2-2; possible D gene TRBD2, 5 bases. Per germline, CDR1 LNHDA and CDR2 SQIVND (reference sequence). This CDR3 has 16 residues. The germline V and J ends were trimmed by 7 bases and 2 bases, with 17 bases remaining between them. Here the CDR3 reads CASITMEAINTGELFF. The CDR3 nucleotides read TGTGCCAGTATTACGATGGAGGCCATCAACACCGGGGAGCTGTTTTTT.

The chain employs TRBV29-1 and TRBJ1-3; the match to TRBD1 covers 7 bases. Germline V lookup: CDR1 SQVTM, CDR2 ANQGSEA. V was pared by 1 base and J by 0 bases, with 0 bases of the junction left unmatched. The CDR3 contains 14 residues. Here the CDR3 DNA reads TGCAGCGTTGAAGGGACAGGCTCTGGAAACACCATATATTTT. Protein sequence: CSVEGTGSGNTIYF. The full variable domain, with the rest looked up from reference TRBV29-1 and TRBJ1-3, is SAVISQKPSRDICQRGTSLTIQCQVDSQVTMMFWYRQQPGQSLTLIATANQGSEATYESGFVIDKFPISRPNLTFSTLTVSNMSPEDSSIYLCSVEGTGSGNTIYFGEGSWLTVV.

This chain joins TRBV5-4 and TRBJ1-2, with 7 bases lining up with TRBD1. The CDR3 spans 15 residues. The V gene's germline CDR1 is SGHNT and CDR2 YYREEE (reference sequence). V lost 4 bases, J lost 1 base, and 7 bases stayed unmatched. CDR3 nucleotide sequence: TGTGCCAGCAGCCCGCCGGGACAGCGTAACTATGGCTACACCTTC. Its translation is CASSPPGQRNYGYTF.

The gene calls are TRBV2 and TRBJ1-1; no firm D call. CDR1 is SNHLY and CDR2 is FYNNEI in the germline V gene. Trimming pared 8 bases from V and 6 bases from J, leaving 22 bases between. The CDR3 sequence is 15 residues long. This CDR3 reads CASSRAESSSAEAFF. The CDR3 DNA is TGTGCCAGCTCCCGAGCCGAGAGTTCGAGCGCTGAAGCTTTCTTT. Full variable domain (remainder filled in from reference TRBV2 and TRBJ1-1): EPEVTQTPSHQVTQMGQEVILRCVPISNHLYFYWYRQILGQKVEFLVSFYNNEISEKSEIFDDQFSVERPDGSNFTLKIRSTKLEDSAMYFCASSRAESSSAEAFFGQGTRLTVV.

The CDR3 DNA reads as TGTGCCAGCAGACCCCTGGGACAGCCTAATGAAAAACTGTTTTTT. Its protein is CASRPLGQPNEKLFF. The chain links TRBV7-9 to TRBJ1-4, with 7 bases lining up with TRBD1. V was pared by 6 bases and J by 3 bases, with 7 bases of the junction left unmatched. In germline, CDR1 is SEHNR, CDR2 FQNEAQ (reference sequence). CDR3 length equals 15 residues.

This chain uses TRBV10-3 with TRBJ1-1, with 8 positions matching TRBD1. The germline V gene encodes CDR1 ENHRY and CDR2 SYGVKD. Trimming cost V 6 bases and J 8 bases; bases outside gene matches: 5. CDR3 length: 12 residues. Written as DNA, the CDR3 is TGTGCCATCAGCGATCGGACAGGGGAAGCTTTCTTT. Amino acid sequence: CAISDRTGEAFF.

This sequence joins TRBV2 and TRBJ1-3, with D possibly matching TRBD1 (5 bases). Germline CDR1 SNHLY, CDR2 FYNNEI. The CDR3 is 16 amino acids. The V and J ends lost 8 bases and 0 bases respectively, with 17 bases between them. The CDR3 spells CASGGAGGSSGNTIYF. CDR3 nucleotide sequence: TGTGCCAGCGGAGGGGCGGGCGGCAGCTCTGGAAACACCATATATTTT.

The chain links TRBV14 to TRBJ1-6; the match to TRBD1 covers 8 bases. The CDR3 loop spans 16 amino acids. Germline loops: CDR1 SGHDN, CDR2 FVKESK. The ends lost 2 bases at V and 5 bases at J; junction bases unmatched: 5. CDR3 sequence: CASSQKWTGNNSPLHF. DNA for the CDR3: TGTGCCAGCAGCCAAAAATGGACAGGGAATAATTCACCCCTCCACTTT.

The chain employs TRBV5-4 and TRBJ1-6; weak D call: TRBD1 (5 bases). This CDR3 has 16 residues. V gave up 0 bases and J gave up 6 bases, with 13 bases separating them. Germline-derived CDR1 and CDR2 are SGHNT and YYREEE (reference sequence). DNA for the CDR3: TGTGCCAGCAGCTTGGCAGGAAGGGGTGGTAATTCACCCCTCCACTTT. Translating gives CASSLAGRGGNSPLHF.

The chain has TRBV30 and TRBJ2-1; D is ambiguous. The CDR3 is 11 residues long. Trimming cost V 2 bases and J 6 bases, with 5 bases left between them. Germline V gene data show CDR1 as GTSNPN and CDR2 as SVGIG (reference sequence). CDR3 residues: CAWSTTNEQFF. CDR3 sequence (DNA): TGTGCCTGGAGTACAACCAATGAGCAGTTCTTC.

The chain carries TRBV29-1 and TRBJ2-5; 8 bases line up with TRBD1. The CDR3 has 13 residues. Trimming removed 4 bases from V and 1 base from J; junction bases left unmatched: 2. CDR1 and CDR2 from the germline V gene are SQVTM and ANQGSEA. This CDR3 is CSVVTGGQETQYF. In DNA form, the CDR3 reads TGCAGCGTTGTAACAGGGGGCCAAGAGACCCAGTACTTC.

The chain joins TRBV7-9 to TRBJ2-1, with 9 bases fitting TRBD2. V gave up 1 base and J gave up 2 bases; unmatched junction bases: 3. Germline values: CDR1 SEHNR, CDR2 FQNEAQ (reference sequence). The CDR3 has 16 residues. The CDR3 DNA reads TGTGCCAGCAGCTTAGTGCGGGGGGGAGCCTACAATGAGCAGTTCTTC. This translates into CASSLVRGGAYNEQFF.

The CDR3 nucleotides read TGCAGCGCAACAGGGGATAACTATGGCTACACCTTC. Translation gives CSATGDNYGYTF. The chain is built from TRBV29-1 and TRBJ1-2, with TRBD1 matching 7 bases. Germline V gives CDR1 SQVTM, CDR2 ANQGSEA. CDR3 size: 12 residues. Germline trimming cut 7 bases from V and 1 base from J; bases unmatched to any gene: 3.

The V and J genes are TRBV7-7 and TRBJ2-1, with 7 nucleotides matching TRBD1. In germline, CDR1 is SSHAT, CDR2 FNYEAQ (reference sequence). V trimming: 6 bases; J trimming: 8 bases; junction bases outside the gene matches: 7. The CDR3 sequence is 13 residues long. The CDR3 region is CASRVQGTDEQFF. DNA of the CDR3: TGTGCCAGCAGGGTACAGGGGACCGATGAGCAGTTCTTC.